The 9 T cell receptor beta chains reported below all come from one sample, sequenced in a study of a mutant IDH1 vaccine in newly diagnosed glioma. Clones were sequenced by immunoSEQ multiplex PCR, and TCRdb holds only the in-frame ones, with some missing. The sample carries under 45,000 clones, roughly 76% recorded once. Their recognized antigens are unknown. Time point here: week 5, during vaccination. Each dose delivered 300 ug of mutant IDH1 20-mer peptide subcutaneously with imiquimod. Sample: PBMCs, taken from a glioma patient whose treatment included an IDH1 peptide vaccine. All receptors come from a man in his forties or fifties with glioma.

The V gene is TRBV10-3, the J gene TRBJ2-7, with D possibly TRBD2 on 5 matching bases. Germline lookup yields CDR1 ENHRY and CDR2 SYGVKD. This CDR3 has 11 amino acids. Trimming took 6 bases from V and 7 from J, leaving 10 bases between them. Here the CDR3 reads CAIREDVEQYF. The CDR3 DNA reads TGTGCCATCAGGGAGGATGTGGAGCAGTACTTC.

V usage is TRBV11-3 and J usage is TRBJ2-3, with D hard to call. Trimming shortened V by 5 bases and J by 3 bases, and 6 bases separated the two germline ends. The CDR3 runs to 12 residues. Per the germline V gene, CDR1 is SGHNT and CDR2 is YENEEA. The CDR3 reads CASSLRTDTQYF. CDR3 coding DNA: TGTGCCAGCAGCCTCCGTACAGATACGCAGTATTTT.

The chain carries TRBV10-3 and TRBJ2-1; 10 bases match TRBD2. Germline values: CDR1 ENHRY, CDR2 SYGVKD. The CDR3 contains 18 residues. The J segment lost 0 bases and the V segment lost 6 bases, leaving 11 bases of the junction unmatched. The CDR3 region is CAISPGLAKPSSYNEQFF. Here the CDR3 DNA reads TGTGCCATCAGCCCGGGACTAGCGAAACCGAGCTCCTACAATGAGCAGTTCTTC.

The chain carries TRBV9 and TRBJ1-2, with D maybe TRBD1 (5 bases). CDR1 is SGDLS and CDR2 is YYNGEE in the germline V gene. This CDR3 contains 14 residues. V lost 3 bases and J lost 8, with 17 bases in between. In DNA form, the CDR3 reads TGTGCCAGCAGCGAGGGAACCACAGGAGGGGGCTACACCTTC. This translates into CASSEGTTGGGYTF.

The rearrangement joins TRBV21-1 to TRBJ1-5. TRBV21-1 is reported as a pseudogene. The CDR3 is 15 residues long. CDR3: CASSLGGPLNQPQHF. As DNA, the CDR3 is TGTGCCAGCAGCCTCGGTGGACCGCTCAATCAGCCCCAGCATTTT.

The J gene is TRBJ1-6, the V gene TRBV18; TRBD1 might be the D (6 bases). CDR3 length: 14 amino acids. The germline V and J ends were trimmed by 2 bases and 8 bases, with 10 bases remaining between them. Looked up from germline, CDR1 is KGHSH and CDR2 is LQKENI. The CDR3 here is CASSPRGADSPLHF. CDR3 nucleotides: TGTGCCAGCTCACCAAGGGGGGCTGATTCACCCCTCCACTTT.

The chain is built from TRBV5-1 and TRBJ1-1; TRBD1 matches 7 bases. V dropped 4 bases and J dropped 1; count of bases not matched to a gene: 10. The CDR3 sequence is 16 residues long. The V gene's germline CDR1 is SGHRS and CDR2 YFSETQ. As DNA, the CDR3 is TGCGCCAGCAGCCCGGCGGATGGACAGGCGAACACTGAAGCTTTCTTT. Protein sequence: CASSPADGQANTEAFF. Supplemented by reference TRBV5-1 and TRBJ1-1, the full variable domain reads KAGVTQTPRYLIKTRGQQVTLSCSPISGHRSVSWYQQTPGQGLQFLFEYFSETQRNKGNFPGRFSGRQFSNSRSEMNVSTLELGDSALYLCASSPADGQANTEAFFGQGTRLTVV.

V and J are TRBV18 and TRBJ2-7, with 7 bases that match TRBD1. CDR1 KGHSH and CDR2 LQKENI come from the germline V gene. This CDR3 is built from 14 residues. V lost 2 bases and J lost 1; bases outside the gene matches: 2. The CDR3 nucleotides read TGTGCCAGCTCACCAGCAGGGGGTTCCTACGAGCAGTACTTC. Encoded protein: CASSPAGGSYEQYF.

The CDR3 DNA reads as TGTGCCAGCAGCGCGCAGGGCTCTGGGGCCAACGTCCTGACTTTC. Translating it yields CASSAQGSGANVLTF. The chain joins TRBV9 to TRBJ2-6, with D possibly matching TRBD1 (5 bases). The CDR3 covers 15 residues. Germline CDR1 is SGDLS and CDR2 is YYNGEE. With 3 bases removed from V and 0 bases from J, the gap between germline ends came to 7 bases.